These T cell receptor beta chains were read from a single sample in a study of radiation and T cells in renal cell carcinoma. Only in-frame clones appear in the TCRdb table, and some are missing; sequencing was by immunoSEQ multiplex PCR. The sample lists around 26,000 clones; roughly 80% were seen once. The material sequenced was blood, taken from a patient whose treatment included radiotherapy and nephrectomy. Receptor source: a man in his fifties or sixties with renal cell carcinoma. Each CDR3 is given without its conserved first and last residue.

V gene	J gene	CDR3 protein
TRBV7-3	TRBJ1-1	ASSLTGSDTEAF
TRBV7-8	TRBJ2-3	ASSPRPNTDTQY
TRBV9	TRBJ1-6	ASSAEGSYNSPLH
TRBV28	TRBJ1-2	ASSLGALLGYT
TRBV5-1	TRBJ2-1	ASSPRTGARNNEQF
TRBV25-1	TRBJ2-7	ASRGQGKTGEQY
TRBV29-1	TRBJ2-3	SVKLAGDTQY
TRBV18	TRBJ2-7	ASSRGITQGGNYEQY
TRBV27	TRBJ1-2	ASSPRGGNYGYT
TRBV6-5	TRBJ2-7	ASSNSYEQY
TRBV11-2	TRBJ2-1	ASSLGYLAGREQF
TRBV10-3	TRBJ2-5	AISVRLAGMETQY
TRBV18	TRBJ1-5	ASSPTGSLQPQH
TRBV18	TRBJ2-1	ASSPWGNEQF
TRBV5-4	TRBJ2-1	ASSSTGLGQF
TRBV27	TRBJ2-7	ASRGLAGAYEQY
TRBV7-3	TRBJ2-1	ASSTSTSGRSNEQF
TRBV14	TRBJ1-1	ASSVGFRTEAF
TRBV29-1	TRBJ2-5	SVEDIVAGPQETQY
TRBV7-8	TRBJ1-2	ASSFPTGNYGYT
TRBV7-2	TRBJ1-4	ASSLGQTTNEKLF